The 30 T cell receptor beta chains reported below all come from one sample, sequenced in a study of control samples from healthy donors and cancer patients (dated by TCRdb to the early 2020s). The library was made by the immunoSEQ multiplex PCR assay. In TCRdb, the immuneACCESS table is reduced to in-frame sequences with V and J assigned. These tables do not hold every clone; where another copy was compared, an unresolved V gene accounts for under half, and the others remain unexplained. The sample has about 160,000 clones on record, just under 95% of them singletons. The top ten constitute over 6.5% of the sample. The source material was blood. The receptors stem from a woman in her 40s in good health.

The genes are TRBV5-4 and TRBJ2-1; 10 bases map to TRBD2. V lost 1 base to trimming and J lost 4 bases; unmatched junction nucleotides: 2. This CDR3 comprises 15 residues. Germline CDR1 SGHNT, CDR2 YYREEE (reference sequence). This CDR3 is CASSLQLAGYNEQFF. CDR3 bases: TGTGCCAGCAGCTTGCAACTAGCGGGATACAATGAGCAGTTCTTC.

V usage is TRBV5-1 and J usage is TRBJ1-2, with D possibly being TRBD1 (6 bases). CDR1 is SGHRS, CDR2 YFSETQ, per germline. CDR3 length: 12 amino acids. Trimming took off 4 bases at V and 10 bases at J, with 14 bases between the two ends. CDR3 in amino acids: CASSDTTGIYTF. CDR3 nucleotides: TGCGCCAGCAGCGACACTACAGGGATCTACACCTTC.

The chain joins TRBV18 to TRBJ2-7; D is possibly TRBD1 or TRBD2 (5 bases each). The CDR3 runs 19 residues. Trimming took 3 bases from V and 4 from J, leaving 28 bases between them. The germline V gene encodes CDR1 KGHSH and CDR2 LQKENI. The CDR3 sequence: CASSPETGDDPNWRYEQYF. CDR3 DNA: TGTGCCAGCTCACCGGAAACCGGGGACGATCCCAATTGGCGATACGAGCAGTACTTC.

The chain joins TRBV13 to TRBJ1-2; D ambiguous. Deletions cut 0 bases from V and 4 bases from J, with 18 bases between. CDR1 PRHDT and CDR2 FYEKMQ come from the germline V gene (reference sequence). The CDR3 has 17 amino acids. The CDR3 region is CASSLGGSGRSRYGYTF. The CDR3 region has the DNA TGTGCCAGCAGCTTAGGCGGATCGGGCAGGTCGCGCTATGGCTACACCTTC. The whole variable domain, remainder taken from reference TRBV13 and TRBJ1-2, is AAGVIQSPRHLIKEKRETATLKCYPIPRHDTVYWYQQGPGQDPQFLISFYEKMQSDKGSIPDRFSAQQFSDYHSELNMSSLELGDSALYFCASSLGGSGRSRYGYTFGSGTRLTVV.

J is TRBJ1-5 and V is TRBV2; 7 positions match TRBD1. With V trimmed by 6 bases and J by 0 bases, 2 bases remained unmatched. Germline V gene lookup returns CDR1 SNHLY and CDR2 FYNNEI. The CDR3 has 14 amino acids. The CDR3 DNA reads TGTGCCAGCAGGGGACAGCTTAGCAATCAGCCCCAGCATTTT. It specifies CASRGQLSNQPQHF.

The J gene is TRBJ1-3, the V gene TRBV12-5, with 7 bases fitting TRBD1. This CDR3 contains 16 residues. In germline, CDR1 is LGHNT, CDR2 FRNRAP. V gave up 2 bases and J gave up 4 bases; unmatched junction bases: 8. CDR3 in amino acids: CASGLSRGLSGNTIYF. The CDR3 region has the DNA TGTGCTAGTGGTTTGTCCAGGGGGTTATCCGGAAACACCATATATTTT.

The chain combines TRBV5-1 with TRBJ2-1; 13 bases align to TRBD2. The CDR3 spans 17 residues. Germline CDR1 is SGHRS and CDR2 is YFSETQ. V was clipped by 0 bases and J by 5 bases; unmatched bases: 5. CDR3 sequence reads: CASSLDGLAGVDNEQFF. DNA for the CDR3: TGCGCCAGCAGCTTGGACGGACTAGCGGGGGTCGACAATGAGCAGTTCTTC.

This chain uses TRBV6-2 or TRBV6-3 with TRBJ1-5, with D perhaps matching TRBD1 (5 bases). V lost 4 bases to trimming and J lost 0 bases, with 16 bases between them. Per germline, CDR1 MNHEY and CDR2 SVGEGT. The CDR3 has 17 amino acids. Written as DNA, the CDR3 is TGTGCCAGCAGTTCAACATCGACAGAAACTAGCAATCAGCCCCAGCATTTT. Translated: CASSSTSTETSNQPQHF.

The V call is TRBV4-3, the J call TRBJ1-1; the D gene is possibly TRBD1 (6 bases). The CDR3 covers 14 residues. In germline, CDR1 is LGHNA, CDR2 YSLEER. V was cut by 7 bases and J by 4 bases, with 16 bases left in between. DNA of the CDR3: TGCGCCAGCAACTCAGGTGGCAGGGGCACTGAAGCTTTCTTT. Residues: CASNSGGRGTEAFF.

The chain uses TRBV9 and TRBJ1-4; no firm D call. The CDR3 consists of 17 residues. From germline, CDR1 is SGDLS and CDR2 YYNGEE. Trimming stripped 3 bases from V and 3 bases from J, with 18 bases between. DNA for the CDR3: TGTGCCAGCAGCGCCCCCGGTTGGGGAGGGCCTAATGAAAAACTGTTTTTT. This encodes CASSAPGWGGPNEKLFF.

The rearrangement links TRBV9 to TRBJ1-5; the D gene is possibly TRBD1 (5 bases). Trimming removed 7 bases at V and 5 bases at J, with 10 bases between. This CDR3 spans 12 amino acids. Per the germline V gene, CDR1 is SGDLS and CDR2 is YYNGEE. This chain's CDR3 is CASGQGHQPQHF. Here the CDR3 DNA reads TGTGCCAGCGGCCAGGGCCATCAGCCCCAGCATTTT. Full variable domain (remainder filled in from reference TRBV9 and TRBJ1-5): DSGVTQTPKHLITATGQRVTLRCSPRSGDLSVYWYQQSLDQGLQFLIQYYNGEERAKGNILERFSAQQFPDLHSELNLSSLELGDSALYFCASGQGHQPQHFGDGTRLSIL.

This chain uses TRBV7-9 with TRBJ1-2; 9 bases align to TRBD1. The CDR3 has 17 amino acids. Trimming cost V 7 bases and J 7 bases; bases outside gene matches: 19. In germline, CDR1 is SEHNR, CDR2 FQNEAQ (reference sequence). The CDR3 region has the DNA TGTGCCAGCAAACTGGGAAAGACCGGGACAGGGATCGGTGGCTACACCTTC. It specifies CASKLGKTGTGIGGYTF.

This chain connects TRBV7-9 to TRBJ1-2, with D unresolved. This CDR3 comprises 12 residues. Germline assignment: CDR1 SEHNR and CDR2 FQNEAQ (reference sequence). V dropped 2 bases and J dropped 8 bases, with 9 bases sitting between them. For the CDR3, the DNA is TGTGCCAGCAGCTTACTGGGAGCAGGCTACACCTTC. Protein sequence: CASSLLGAGYTF.

CDR3 DNA sequence: TGTGCCAGCAGCCAAGGCCTATTTTTGGCGGGGGGGCAGCGGTACGAGCAGTACTTC. Translated: CASSQGLFLAGGQRYEQYF. The chain employs TRBV3-1 (or the pseudogene TRBV3-2) and TRBJ2-7; the match to TRBD2 covers 9 bases. The junction had 17 bases not matched to a gene; V was cut back by 1 base and J by 4 bases. Per the germline V gene, CDR1 is LGHDT and CDR2 is YNNKEL (reference sequence). This CDR3 comprises 19 residues.

V and J are TRBV5-8 and TRBJ2-1; D unresolved. CDR3 length equals 15 residues. CDR1 and CDR2 (germline): SGHTS, YDEGEE. Trimming stripped 4 bases from V and 4 bases from J, with 15 bases between. The CDR3 sequence: CASSTLTSWYNEQFF. The CDR3 DNA follows: TGTGCCAGCAGCACTTTAACGAGCTGGTACAATGAGCAGTTCTTC.

This chain links TRBV6-5 with TRBJ2-5, with D possibly TRBD1 on 5 matching bases. The germline V gene has CDR1 MNHEY and CDR2 SVGAGI. The CDR3 has 13 residues. The V and J ends lost 2 bases and 7 bases respectively, with 11 bases between them. CDR3 loop: CASSYVQVGTQYF. CDR3 DNA: TGTGCCAGCAGTTACGTACAGGTTGGGACCCAGTACTTC.

The chain has TRBV29-1 and TRBJ1-5; D is unresolved. V lost 5 bases and J lost 6, with 11 bases in between. There are 12 residues in the CDR3. Germline V lookup: CDR1 SQVTM, CDR2 ANQGSEA. The DNA for the CDR3 is TGCAGCGTTAAGGGAGGAGGTCAGCCCCAGCATTTT. Residues: CSVKGGGQPQHF.

This chain uses TRBV7-9 with TRBJ1-1, with D tentatively TRBD1 (5 bases). The length of the CDR3 is 16 residues. V was pared by 1 base and J by 0 bases, with 12 bases between. Germline V gene lookup returns CDR1 SEHNR and CDR2 FQNEAQ (reference sequence). The CDR3 DNA sequence: TGTGCCAGCAGCTTAGTAGGGGAGGGCATGAACACTGAAGCTTTCTTT. This translates into CASSLVGEGMNTEAFF.

The chain carries TRBV2 and TRBJ2-2, with a possible D match to TRBD2 (6 bases). Trimming stripped 6 bases from V and 4 bases from J, with 12 bases between. Germline V lookup: CDR1 SNHLY, CDR2 FYNNEI. The CDR3 consists of 14 residues. CDR3 sequence reads: CASSLTSGTGELFF. CDR3 in DNA: TGTGCCAGCAGCCTGACTAGTGGCACCGGGGAGCTGTTTTTT.

This sequence joins TRBV7-9 and TRBJ2-1; TRBD1 aligns across 9 bases. After removal of 5 bases from V and 5 bases from J, the junction contained 10 bases not matched to a gene. Germline assignment: CDR1 SEHNR and CDR2 FQNEAQ (reference sequence). This CDR3 is 16 amino acids long. The CDR3 region has the DNA TGTGCCAGCAGCCCACAACCGGGACAGGGAGACAATGAGCAGTTCTTC. This translates into CASSPQPGQGDNEQFF.

The chain employs TRBV27 and TRBJ1-2, with 7 bases matching TRBD1. The CDR3 totals 15 residues. Trimming cost V 3 bases and J 2 bases; bases outside gene matches: 6. Germline values: CDR1 MNHEY, CDR2 SMNVEV (reference sequence). For the CDR3, the DNA is TGTGCCAGCAGTTTTGAGGGGGCGCCCAACTATGGCTACACCTTC. It encodes CASSFEGAPNYGYTF.

This rearrangement joins TRBV4-1 to TRBJ1-2, with 9 nucleotides matching TRBD1. Trimming removed 4 bases from V and 5 bases from J; junction bases left unmatched: 8. Germline loops: CDR1 MGHRA, CDR2 YSYEKL. This CDR3 is 15 amino acids long. Here the CDR3 DNA reads TGCGCCAGCAGCCCCCGGGACAGGGAAGGGTATGGCTACACCTTC. This gives the protein CASSPRDREGYGYTF.

The chain employs TRBV4-3 and TRBJ1-4, with a possible D match to TRBD1 (6 bases). V gave up 2 bases and J gave up 0 bases, with 16 bases separating them. This CDR3 spans 18 amino acids. Germline CDR1 is LGHNA and CDR2 is YSLEER. Here the CDR3 reads CASSQLGHLGATNEKLFF. The CDR3, as DNA: TGCGCCAGCAGCCAACTGGGACACTTGGGCGCAACTAATGAAAAACTGTTTTTT.

The V and J genes are TRBV19 and TRBJ1-1, with a weak D call TRBD1 (5 bases). CDR1 and CDR2 from the germline V gene are LNHDA and SQIVND (reference sequence). Trimming took off 4 bases at V and 0 bases at J, with 12 bases between the two ends. This CDR3 has 15 residues. The CDR3 protein is CASSTQQVMNTEAFF. The CDR3 nucleotides are TGTGCCAGTAGTACTCAACAGGTCATGAACACTGAAGCTTTCTTT.

This clone occurred once. The chain uses TRBV7-2 and TRBJ1-5; 7 bases agree with TRBD1. The CDR3 spans 14 residues. V shed 4 bases and J 4 bases; nucleotides not matched to a gene: 4. Germline assignment: CDR1 SGHTA and CDR2 FQGNSA. The CDR3 region has the DNA TGTGCCAGCAGCTCCCGGGACAGAAATCAGCCCCAGCATTTT. This sequence encodes CASSSRDRNQPQHF. Using reference TRBV7-2 and TRBJ1-5 for the parts outside the CDR3, the full variable domain is GAGVSQSPSNKVTEKGKDVELRCDPISGHTALYWYRQSLGQGLEFLIYFQGNSAPDKSGLPSDRFSAERTGGSVSTLTIQRTQQEDSAVYLCASSSRDRNQPQHFGDGTRLSIL.

The chain employs TRBV7-2 and TRBJ2-1; 9 bases are shared with TRBD1. Trimming at V came to 1 base and at J to 7 bases, leaving 8 bases not matched to a gene. Germline values: CDR1 SGHTA, CDR2 FQGNSA. There are 16 residues in the CDR3. The CDR3 sequence: CASSLGGTGLGNEQFF. The DNA of the CDR3 is TGTGCCAGCAGCTTAGGTGGGACAGGGTTGGGGAATGAGCAGTTCTTC.

Details on this clone: Other DNA sequences within the sample encode an identical CDR3. This chain joins TRBV11-2 and TRBJ1-5, with D uncertain. The germline CDR1 and CDR2 sequences are SGHAT and FQNNGV. Trimming took off 1 base at V and 4 bases at J, with 5 bases between the two ends. The CDR3 is 13 residues long. The CDR3 reads CASSLGQNQPQHF. The CDR3, as DNA: TGTGCCAGCAGCTTAGGTCAAAATCAGCCCCAGCATTTT.

This clone was seen only once. CDR3 residues: CAISITGVGTEAFF. The CDR3 coding sequence is TGTGCCATCAGTATAACAGGGGTGGGCACTGAAGCTTTCTTT. V is TRBV10-3 and J is TRBJ1-1; 7 bases are a match to TRBD1. With V trimmed by 5 bases and J by 4 bases, 7 bases remained unmatched. The CDR3 totals 14 residues. Germline values: CDR1 ENHRY, CDR2 SYGVKD.

The V call is TRBV30, the J call TRBJ1-6; D uncertain. CDR3 size: 13 residues. Trimming took off 3 bases at V and 6 bases at J, with 9 bases between the two ends. Germline CDR1 GTSNPN, CDR2 SVGIG (reference sequence). The CDR3 nucleotides read TGTGCCTGGAGCGGGGATGTTAATTCACCCCTCCACTTT. Translated, it gives CAWSGDVNSPLHF.

This chain uses TRBV9 with TRBJ2-4; D not resolved. The CDR3 consists of 14 residues. The V and J ends lost 0 bases and 6 bases respectively, with 10 bases between them. The germline gives CDR1 SGDLS, CDR2 YYNGEE. The CDR3 reads CASSVDMTINIQYF. The CDR3 coding sequence is TGTGCCAGCAGCGTAGATATGACAATAAACATTCAGTACTTC.